One T cell receptor (beta chain) is described in this entry. No antigen is known for it. In the PCR, 60 Vbeta and 13 Jbeta primers were used. Sequenced by immunoSEQ multiplex PCR; TCRdb stores in-frame clones only, minus some. Of some 110,000 clones listed, approximately 84% were seen once; the top ten hold roughly 5%. The data derive from a study of cytomegalovirus exposure and HLA in healthy donors. The study's findings and limits: Most TCR sequences were uncommon, yet certain public TCRs appeared in many donors.

This CDR3 has 13 residues. The V end was cut by 3 bases, the J end by 5 bases, with 7 bases between. Sample: PBMCs. The source of this sequence is a male donor in good health and CMV-seronegative. The J gene is TRBJ2-2, the V gene TRBV23-1, with D perhaps matching TRBD2 (5 bases). TRBV23-1 is marked as an open reading frame, function uncertain. CDR3 protein: CASSHRGTGELFF. CDR3 coding DNA: TGCGCCAGCAGTCATCGCGGGACCGGGGAGCTGTTTTTT.